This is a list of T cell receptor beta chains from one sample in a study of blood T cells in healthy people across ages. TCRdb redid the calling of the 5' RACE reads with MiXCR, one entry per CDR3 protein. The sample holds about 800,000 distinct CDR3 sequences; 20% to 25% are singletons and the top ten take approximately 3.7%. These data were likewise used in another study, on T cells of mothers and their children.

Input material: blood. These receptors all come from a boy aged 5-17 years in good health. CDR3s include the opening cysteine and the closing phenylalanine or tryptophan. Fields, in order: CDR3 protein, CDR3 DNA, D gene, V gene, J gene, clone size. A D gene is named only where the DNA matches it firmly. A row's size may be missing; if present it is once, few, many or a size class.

cdr3_aa: CASSSGQGFQPQHF
cdr3_nt: TGTGCCAGCAGCTCGGGACAGGGATTTCAGCCCCAGCATTTT
d_call: TRBD1
v_call: TRBV7-2
j_call: TRBJ1-5
clone_size: NA

cdr3_aa: CSARFIGLRASYNEQFF
cdr3_nt: TGCAGTGCTAGATTTATAGGACTTCGGGCCTCCTACAATGAGCAGTTCTTC
d_call: NA
v_call: TRBV20-1
j_call: TRBJ2-1
clone_size: NA

cdr3_aa: CASSQDGQGAPYNSPLHF
cdr3_nt: TGCGCCAGCAGCCAAGACGGACAGGGGGCTCCATATAATTCACCCCTCCACTTT
d_call: TRBD1
v_call: TRBV5-1
j_call: TRBJ1-6
clone_size: NA

cdr3_aa: CSPRLAGYNEQFF
cdr3_nt: TGCAGCCCGCGACTAGCGGGATACAATGAGCAGTTCTTC
d_call: TRBD2
v_call: TRBV29-1
j_call: TRBJ2-1
clone_size: few

cdr3_aa: CASSQGTNYEQYF
cdr3_nt: TGTGCCAGCAGCCAGGGGACCAACTACGAGCAGTACTTC
d_call: NA
v_call: TRBV4-2
j_call: TRBJ2-7
clone_size: NA

cdr3_aa: CSGDRDTNYGYTF
cdr3_nt: TGCAGCGGTGACAGGGACACTAACTATGGCTACACCTTC
d_call: TRBD1
v_call: TRBV29-1
j_call: TRBJ1-2
clone_size: few

cdr3_aa: CASSLSGPFF
cdr3_nt: TGTGCCAGCAGTTTATCGGGGCCGTTCTTC
d_call: NA
v_call: TRBV12-3/TRBV12-4
j_call: TRBJ2-1
clone_size: NA

cdr3_aa: CASSPQPIGLAETYNEQFF
cdr3_nt: TGTGCCAGCAGTCCGCAGCCCATAGGACTAGCGGAGACATACAATGAGCAGTTCTTC
d_call: TRBD2
v_call: TRBV6-2/TRBV6-3
j_call: TRBJ2-1
clone_size: few

cdr3_aa: CASSLDPQQGYEQYF
cdr3_nt: TGTGCCAGCAGCTTGGATCCCCAGCAGGGCTACGAGCAGTACTTC
d_call: NA
v_call: TRBV5-6
j_call: TRBJ2-7
clone_size: NA

cdr3_aa: CASSLAAGGRNEQFF
cdr3_nt: TGTGCCAGCAGTTTGGCGGCAGGGGGTAGGAATGAGCAGTTCTTC
d_call: TRBD1
v_call: TRBV28
j_call: TRBJ2-1
clone_size: few

cdr3_aa: CSVAGQELNYGYTF
cdr3_nt: TGCAGCGTTGCAGGACAGGAACTTAACTATGGCTACACCTTC
d_call: TRBD1
v_call: TRBV29-1
j_call: TRBJ1-2
clone_size: few

cdr3_aa: CATSDPGTGEETQYF
cdr3_nt: TGTGCCACCAGTGACCCCGGGACAGGGGAAGAGACCCAGTACTTC
d_call: TRBD1
v_call: TRBV24-1
j_call: TRBJ2-5
clone_size: few

cdr3_aa: CASRRNPGQLNEKLFF
cdr3_nt: TGTGCCAGCAGGAGGAACCCGGGACAGCTTAATGAAAAACTGTTTTTT
d_call: TRBD1
v_call: TRBV28
j_call: TRBJ1-4
clone_size: NA

cdr3_aa: CASSSPGTASSDNEQFF
cdr3_nt: TGTGCCAGCAGTTCCCCCGGGACAGCCTCCTCAGACAATGAGCAGTTCTTC
d_call: TRBD1
v_call: TRBV28
j_call: TRBJ2-1
clone_size: NA

cdr3_aa: CASSPGLEAYEQYF
cdr3_nt: TGCGCCAGCAGCCCGGGACTAGAAGCCTACGAGCAGTACTTC
d_call: TRBD2
v_call: TRBV4-3
j_call: TRBJ2-7
clone_size: few

cdr3_aa: CASSPGWTVEQFF
cdr3_nt: TGTGCCAGCTCACCGGGGTGGACGGTTGAGCAGTTCTTC
d_call: NA
v_call: TRBV18
j_call: TRBJ2-1
clone_size: NA

cdr3_aa: CASSQDRSVSYEQYF
cdr3_nt: TGCGCCAGCAGCCAAGATCGGTCAGTCTCCTACGAGCAGTACTTC
d_call: NA
v_call: TRBV4-3
j_call: TRBJ2-7
clone_size: NA

cdr3_aa: CAAALGQGGYGYTF
cdr3_nt: TGCGCTGCAGCCCTAGGACAGGGGGGCTATGGCTACACCTTC
d_call: TRBD1
v_call: TRBV7-9
j_call: TRBJ1-2
clone_size: NA

cdr3_aa: CASSLIWDEQFF
cdr3_nt: TGTGCCAGCAGTTTGATATGGGATGAGCAGTTCTTC
d_call: NA
v_call: TRBV28
j_call: TRBJ2-1
clone_size: few

cdr3_aa: CSARGGDRAPYEQYF
cdr3_nt: TGCAGTGCTAGAGGGGGGGACAGGGCCCCCTACGAGCAGTACTTC
d_call: TRBD1
v_call: TRBV20-1
j_call: TRBJ2-7
clone_size: NA

cdr3_aa: CASSLSVRIEQFF
cdr3_nt: TGTGCCAGCAGCTTATCCGTCCGCATTGAGCAGTTCTTC
d_call: NA
v_call: TRBV7-9
j_call: TRBJ2-1
clone_size: few

cdr3_aa: CSVVRVSDEQFF
cdr3_nt: TGCAGCGTTGTGCGGGTGAGCGATGAGCAGTTCTTC
d_call: NA
v_call: TRBV29-1
j_call: TRBJ2-1
clone_size: few

cdr3_aa: CASSLDRDRAHEQYF
cdr3_nt: TGCGCCAGCAGCTTGGACCGGGACAGGGCACACGAGCAGTACTTC
d_call: TRBD1
v_call: TRBV5-1
j_call: TRBJ2-7
clone_size: few

cdr3_aa: CASSESGGEQFF
cdr3_nt: TGTGCCAGCAGTGAAAGCGGGGGTGAGCAGTTCTTC
d_call: TRBD2
v_call: TRBV2
j_call: TRBJ2-1
clone_size: few

cdr3_aa: CASSRDRAKLFF
cdr3_nt: TGTGCCAGCAGCCGGGACAGAGCTAAACTGTTTTTT
d_call: TRBD1
v_call: TRBV6-5
j_call: TRBJ1-4
clone_size: NA

cdr3_aa: CASSQVVTVPNEQYF
cdr3_nt: TGCGCCAGCAGCCAAGTTGTGACAGTGCCTAACGAGCAGTACTTC
d_call: NA
v_call: TRBV4-1
j_call: TRBJ2-7
clone_size: few

cdr3_aa: CAWSLGGSYEQYF
cdr3_nt: TGTGCCTGGAGCCTAGGGGGCTCCTACGAGCAGTACTTC
d_call: NA
v_call: TRBV30
j_call: TRBJ2-7
clone_size: few

cdr3_aa: CAIRETGTGSYNEQFF
cdr3_nt: TGTGCCATCAGGGAAACCGGGACAGGGTCCTACAATGAGCAGTTCTTC
d_call: TRBD1
v_call: TRBV10-3
j_call: TRBJ2-1
clone_size: NA

cdr3_aa: CASSPRQGAQVDTQYF
cdr3_nt: TGTGCCAGCAGCCCGCGACAGGGGGCGCAGGTGGATACGCAGTATTTT
d_call: TRBD1
v_call: TRBV11-1
j_call: TRBJ2-3
clone_size: few

cdr3_aa: CASSQELVGTDTQYF
cdr3_nt: TGCGCCAGCAGCCAAGAGCTGGTAGGCACAGATACGCAGTATTTT
d_call: NA
v_call: TRBV4-3
j_call: TRBJ2-3
clone_size: NA

cdr3_aa: CASSLGGLAGEGEQYF
cdr3_nt: TGTGCCAGCAGCCTGGGAGGGCTAGCGGGAGAGGGCGAGCAGTACTTC
d_call: TRBD2
v_call: TRBV7-9
j_call: TRBJ2-7
clone_size: NA

cdr3_aa: CASSYPTGHEQYF
cdr3_nt: TGTGCCAGCAGTTATCCGACAGGGCACGAGCAGTACTTC
d_call: TRBD1
v_call: TRBV6-5
j_call: TRBJ2-7
clone_size: NA

cdr3_aa: CASSMGTGGAKNIQYF
cdr3_nt: TGTGCCAGCAGCATGGGGACAGGGGGAGCCAAAAACATTCAGTACTTC
d_call: TRBD1
v_call: TRBV7-6
j_call: TRBJ2-4
clone_size: NA

cdr3_aa: CAWSQRTGMETQYF
cdr3_nt: TGTGCCTGGAGTCAGAGAACGGGGATGGAGACCCAGTACTTC
d_call: NA
v_call: TRBV30
j_call: TRBJ2-5
clone_size: few

cdr3_aa: CASSKQNMNTEAFF
cdr3_nt: TGTGCCAGCAGCAAACAGAACATGAACACTGAAGCTTTCTTT
d_call: NA
v_call: TRBV9
j_call: TRBJ1-1
clone_size: NA

cdr3_aa: CASSLAVTVAGSNEQFF
cdr3_nt: TGCGCCAGCAGCTTGGCAGTGACAGTTGCAGGTTCCAATGAGCAGTTCTTC
d_call: NA
v_call: TRBV5-1
j_call: TRBJ2-1
clone_size: few

cdr3_aa: CASSLYGQETQYF
cdr3_nt: TGTGCCAGCAGCTTATACGGGCAAGAGACCCAGTACTTC
d_call: NA
v_call: TRBV7-8
j_call: TRBJ2-5
clone_size: few

cdr3_aa: CSVEDRQGYYGYTF
cdr3_nt: TGCAGCGTTGAAGATCGTCAGGGATACTATGGCTACACCTTC
d_call: NA
v_call: TRBV29-1
j_call: TRBJ1-2
clone_size: few

cdr3_aa: CASKPGSDNEQFF
cdr3_nt: TGTGCCAGCAAGCCGGGTTCCGACAATGAGCAGTTCTTC
d_call: NA
v_call: TRBV6-2/TRBV6-3
j_call: TRBJ2-1
clone_size: NA

cdr3_aa: CASSTLVGTGYYEQYF
cdr3_nt: TGTGCCAGCAGCACCTTGGTGGGGACAGGTTACTACGAGCAGTACTTC
d_call: TRBD1
v_call: TRBV5-6
j_call: TRBJ2-7
clone_size: few

cdr3_aa: CASSFGGKGPYNEQFF
cdr3_nt: TGTGCCAGCAGTTTCGGGGGGAAAGGACCCTACAATGAGCAGTTCTTC
d_call: TRBD2
v_call: TRBV12-3/TRBV12-4
j_call: TRBJ2-1
clone_size: few

cdr3_aa: CATSPGYEQYF
cdr3_nt: TGTGCCACCTCCCCGGGCTACGAGCAGTACTTC
d_call: NA
v_call: TRBV7-8
j_call: TRBJ2-7
clone_size: NA

cdr3_aa: CASSFLGRTAQETQYF
cdr3_nt: TGTGCCAGCAGTTTTCTAGGAAGGACAGCACAAGAGACCCAGTACTTC
d_call: NA
v_call: TRBV28
j_call: TRBJ2-5
clone_size: NA

cdr3_aa: CSGDRAGQGTYGYTF
cdr3_nt: TGCAGCGGCGACAGAGCCGGACAGGGCACCTATGGCTACACCTTC
d_call: TRBD1
v_call: TRBV20-1
j_call: TRBJ1-2
clone_size: NA

cdr3_aa: CASNLAGGYNEQFF
cdr3_nt: TGTGCCAGCAATCTAGCGGGAGGGTACAATGAGCAGTTCTTC
d_call: TRBD2
v_call: TRBV6-2/TRBV6-3
j_call: TRBJ2-1
clone_size: NA

cdr3_aa: CASYGWGMVNTEAFF
cdr3_nt: TGTGCCTCCTACGGGTGGGGTATGGTGAACACTGAAGCTTTCTTT
d_call: NA
v_call: TRBV6-1
j_call: TRBJ1-1
clone_size: few

cdr3_aa: CASSPGASLWSGTQYF
cdr3_nt: TGTGCCAGCAGCCCCGGGGCTAGCCTCTGGTCGGGGACCCAGTACTTC
d_call: NA
v_call: TRBV3-1
j_call: TRBJ2-5
clone_size: NA

cdr3_aa: CASSVSTGSYEQYF
cdr3_nt: TGTGCCAGCAGCGTTTCGACAGGTTCCTACGAGCAGTACTTC
d_call: NA
v_call: TRBV7-9
j_call: TRBJ2-7
clone_size: NA

cdr3_aa: CASTYQGGTAQETQYF
cdr3_nt: TGTGCCAGCACGTACCAGGGGGGGACAGCCCAAGAGACCCAGTACTTC
d_call: NA
v_call: TRBV7-9
j_call: TRBJ2-5
clone_size: few